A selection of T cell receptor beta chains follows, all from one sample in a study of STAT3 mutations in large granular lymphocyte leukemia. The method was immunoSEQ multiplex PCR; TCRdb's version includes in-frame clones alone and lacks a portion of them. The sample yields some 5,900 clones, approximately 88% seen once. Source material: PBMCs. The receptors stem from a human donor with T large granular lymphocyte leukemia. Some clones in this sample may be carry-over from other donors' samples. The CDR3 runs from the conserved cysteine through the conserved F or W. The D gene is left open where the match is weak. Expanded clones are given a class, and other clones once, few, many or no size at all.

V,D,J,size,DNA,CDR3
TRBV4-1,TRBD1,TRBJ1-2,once,TGCGCCAGCAGCCAACCACGGGACAGGGCTCGTGGCTACACCTTC,CASSQPRDRARGYTF
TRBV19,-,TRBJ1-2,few,TGTGCCAGTAAGAGACATCAGGATAACTATGGCTACACCTTC,CASKRHQDNYGYTF
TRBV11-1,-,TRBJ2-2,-,TGTGCCAGCAGCTCAGGGGTCAACACCGGGGAGCTGTTTTTT,CASSSGVNTGELFF
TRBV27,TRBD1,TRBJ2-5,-,TGTGCCAGCAGTTTGGAGAGGGGGCGAGGAGAGACCCAGTACTTC,CASSLERGRGETQYF
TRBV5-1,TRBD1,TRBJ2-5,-,TGCGCCAGCAGCCTGGGGGACAGAATTTTTCAAGAGACCCAGTACTTC,CASSLGDRIFQETQYF
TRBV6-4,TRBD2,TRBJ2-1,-,TGTGCCAGCAGTCCCGGGACTAGCCCCTACAATGAGCAGTTCTTC,CASSPGTSPYNEQFF
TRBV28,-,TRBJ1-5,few,TGTGCCAGCACTGAAGGGGTTCTCAGCAATCAGCCCCAGCATTTT,CASTEGVLSNQPQHF
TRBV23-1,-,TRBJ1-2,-,TGCGCCAGCAGTCTGGGGCACATGACCTATGGCTACACCTTC,CASSLGHMTYGYTF
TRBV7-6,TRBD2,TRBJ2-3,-,TGTGCCAGCAGCCCTAAACTGCGGGGGGGCACAGATACGCAGTATTTT,CASSPKLRGGTDTQYF
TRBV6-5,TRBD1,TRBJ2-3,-,TGTGCCAGCAGCCTCTATGGGACAGGGGCAGATACGCAGTATTTT,CASSLYGTGADTQYF
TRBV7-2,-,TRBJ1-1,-,TGTGCCAGCAGCCCCTACACTGAAGCTTTCTTT,CASSPYTEAFF
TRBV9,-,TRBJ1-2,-,TGTGCCAGCAGCCCTCTGGGGGCACTTGATTATGGCTACACCTTC,CASSPLGALDYGYTF
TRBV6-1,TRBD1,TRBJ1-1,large,TGTGCCAGCAGTGAAGAGACAGGGGGAGGAACTGAAGCTTTCTTT,CASSEETGGGTEAFF
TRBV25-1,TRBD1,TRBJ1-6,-,TGTGCCAGCAGTGAAACGACAGGGGGTTCACCCCTCCACTTT,CASSETTGGSPLHF
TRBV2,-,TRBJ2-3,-,TGTGCCAGCAGTGGCCAACTCCCATCCGGCACAGATACGCAGTATTTT,CASSGQLPSGTDTQYF
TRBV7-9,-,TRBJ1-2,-,TGTGCCAGCAGCTTCACAGTAGTCAGTGGCTACACCTTC,CASSFTVVSGYTF
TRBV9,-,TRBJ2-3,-,TGTGCCAGCAGCGTGGGGGGGCGGGGCACAGATACGCAGTATTTT,CASSVGGRGTDTQYF
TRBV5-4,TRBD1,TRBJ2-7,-,TGTGCCAGCAGCAAAGGGACAGTCGGATACTACGAGCAGTACTTC,CASSKGTVGYYEQYF
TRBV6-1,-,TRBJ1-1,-,TGTGCCAGCAGGATACAGGAGAACACTGAAGCTTTCTTT,CASRIQENTEAFF
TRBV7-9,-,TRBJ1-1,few,TGTGCCAGCAGCTCCTCGACAGGTCACACTGAAGCTTTCTTT,CASSSSTGHTEAFF
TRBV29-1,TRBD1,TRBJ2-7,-,TGCAGCGTTGAAGGGACGACAGGGACCGAGCAGTACTTC,CSVEGTTGTEQYF
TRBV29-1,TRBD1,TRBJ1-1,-,TGCAGGACAGGGGGCACTGAAGCTTTCTTT,CRTGGTEAFF
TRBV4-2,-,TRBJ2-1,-,TGTGCCAGCAGCCAAAGGTCCATCAGCTCCTACAATGAGCAGTTCTTC,CASSQRSISSYNEQFF
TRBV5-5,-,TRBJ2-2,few,TGTGCCAGCAGCTTCCTTCCTAGCGACTGGACCGGGGAGCTGTTTTTT,CASSFLPSDWTGELFF
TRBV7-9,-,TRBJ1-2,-,TGTGCCAGCAGCTTAGCGGTGGGGACCGATGGCTACACCTTC,CASSLAVGTDGYTF
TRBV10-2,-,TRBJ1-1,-,TGCGCCAGCAGCGCAACCGCGGAAGCTTTCTTT,CASSATAEAFF
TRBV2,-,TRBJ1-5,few,TGTGCCAGCATGGCGTTCAATCAGCCCCAGCATTTT,CASMAFNQPQHF
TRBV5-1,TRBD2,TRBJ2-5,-,TGCGCCAGCAGCCCGGGACTAGCGGGGGGTTCCGAGACCCAGTACTTC,CASSPGLAGGSETQYF
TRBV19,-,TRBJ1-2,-,TGTGCCAGCCGAACTCAAAACTATGGCTACACCTTC,CASRTQNYGYTF